These 27 T cell receptor beta chains were sequenced from one sample in a study of response to subunit inactivated influenza vaccine. TCRdb itself ran the RT-PCR reads through MiXCR, one entry per CDR3 protein. This sample has about 570,000 distinct CDR3 sequences, with approximately 10% found just once. This same sample was also taken into another study, of T cells expressing NK-cell markers. From that report: Synthesis of TCR beta cDNA relied on 5'RACE template switching carrying UMIs.

The sequences come from PBMCs from blood, collected on the day of vaccination. Receptors were obtained from a man aged 50 to 59 who received an inactivated influenza vaccine.

CDR3 sequence reads: CASSLVGGWEAFF. CDR3 coding DNA: TGCGCCAGCAGCTTGGTTGGAGGTTGGGAAGCTTTCTTT. V is TRBV5-1 and J is TRBJ1-1; no definite D call. Germline V gene lookup returns CDR1 SGHRS and CDR2 YFSETQ. The CDR3 totals 13 residues. The V end was cut by 0 bases, the J end by 8 bases, with 11 bases between.

The chain recombines TRBV5-5 with TRBJ1-5, with D possibly TRBD1 on 5 matching bases. The CDR3 contains 15 residues. V lost 0 bases, J lost 6 bases, and 13 bases lay in between. Per the germline V gene, CDR1 is SGHKS and CDR2 is YYEKEE (reference sequence). The CDR3 bases are TGTGCCAGCAGCTTGGATTGGGGGTCTGGTCAGCCCCAGCATTTT. Its translation: CASSLDWGSGQPQHF.

The rearrangement joins TRBV6-2 or TRBV6-3 to TRBJ1-6; possibly TRBD1 for D (5 bases). Germline values: CDR1 MNHEY, CDR2 SVGEGT. Trimming stripped 10 bases from V and 9 bases from J, with 16 bases between. The CDR3 consists of 13 residues. CDR3 sequence (DNA): TGTGCCACCCCGGGGGGGGTATCTTCACCCCTCCACTTT. Residues: CATPGGVSSPLHF.

The J gene is TRBJ2-1, the V gene TRBV6-2 or TRBV6-3; 11 nucleotides match TRBD2. Germline assignment: CDR1 MNHEY and CDR2 SVGEGT. The CDR3 totals 18 residues. V shed 7 bases, J shed 0 bases, and the junction held 11 bases outside the gene matches. Written as DNA, the CDR3 is TGTGCCAGCACCCCGACTAGCGGGAAGGGAAGCTCCTACAATGAGCAGTTCTTC. This encodes CASTPTSGKGSSYNEQFF.

The J gene is TRBJ2-1, the V gene TRBV28; TRBD2 is a possible D gene (6 bases). V lost 4 bases to trimming and J lost 9 bases, with 19 bases between them. Germline CDR1 reads MDHEN; CDR2 reads SYDVKM. The CDR3 is made up of 15 amino acids. The CDR3 DNA sequence: TGTGCCAGCAGTTCCTCCGGGACTTCCCCACGTGAGCAGTTCTTC. Protein product: CASSSSGTSPREQFF.

The chain recombines TRBV20-1 with TRBJ2-1, with 9 bases identical to TRBD2. The V gene end was trimmed by 5 bases and the J gene end by 6 bases; junction bases not matched to a gene: 14. The CDR3 runs to 16 residues. Germline V gives CDR1 DFQATT, CDR2 SNEGSKA (reference sequence). CDR3 DNA sequence: TGCAGTGCTCAATCTACCTTAGCGGGAGTTCTCAATGAGCAGTTCTTC. Translating gives CSAQSTLAGVLNEQFF.

This clonotype was detected ten times or more. V is TRBV7-2 and J is TRBJ2-3; TRBD1 agrees at 7 bases. The CDR3 has 14 amino acids. CDR1 is SGHTA, CDR2 FQGNSA, per germline. Unmatched junction bases numbered 4, after V lost 5 bases and J lost 2 bases. The CDR3, as DNA: TGTGCCAGCAGCCCGGGACAGAACACAGATACGCAGTATTTT. Its protein is CASSPGQNTDTQYF. Supplemented by reference TRBV7-2 and TRBJ2-3, the full variable domain reads GAGVSQSPSNKVTEKGKDVELRCDPISGHTALYWYRQSLGQGLEFLIYFQGNSAPDKSGLPSDRFSAERTGGSVSTLTIQRTQQEDSAVYLCASSPGQNTDTQYFGPGTRLTVL.

V gene TRBV6-2 or TRBV6-3 combines with J gene TRBJ2-1; 12 bases are shared with TRBD2. V gave up 7 bases and J gave up 9 bases; unmatched junction bases: 13. CDR3 size: 16 residues. The germline gives CDR1 MNHEY, CDR2 SVGEGT. CDR3 sequence (DNA): TGTGCCAGCATACCTAGCGGGAGGGTCTACGGGGGTGAGCAGTTCTTC. Amino acids: CASIPSGRVYGGEQFF.

This chain uses TRBV28 with TRBJ2-7; 10 bases align to TRBD2. After removal of 6 bases from V and 4 bases from J, the junction contained 6 bases not matched to a gene. This CDR3 is 14 amino acids long. Per germline, CDR1 MDHEN and CDR2 SYDVKM. The CDR3 region has the DNA TGTGCCAGCAGAAAAAGCGGGAGGGCGTACGAGCAGTACTTC. Its translation is CASRKSGRAYEQYF. The full variable domain, in which reference TRBV28 and TRBJ2-7 provide the parts outside the CDR3, is DVKVTQSSRYLVKRTGEKVFLECVQDMDHENMFWYRQDPGLGLRLIYFSYDVKMKEKGDIPEGYSVSREKKERFSLILESASTNQTSMYLCASRKSGRAYEQYFGPGTRLTVT.

The rearrangement links TRBV15 to TRBJ2-5; D possibly corresponds to TRBD1 (7 bases). The CDR3 extends over 14 amino acids. Looked up from germline, CDR1 is LNHNV and CDR2 is YYDKDF (reference sequence). The V and J ends lost 3 bases and 2 bases respectively, with 10 bases between them. In DNA form, the CDR3 reads TGTGCCACCAGCAGGGCGGGACAGCAAGAGACCCAGTACTTC. This translates into CATSRAGQQETQYF.

This clonotype showed up just a few times. The J gene is TRBJ1-1, the V gene TRBV29-1; D is ambiguous. V shed 7 bases and J shed 1 base, with 16 bases lying between them. The CDR3 is 14 amino acids. CDR1 and CDR2 from the germline V gene are SQVTM and ANQGSEA. CDR3 in amino acids: CSALTRGGNTEAFF. Written as DNA, the CDR3 is TGCAGCGCATTGACCCGGGGAGGGAACACTGAAGCTTTCTTT.

This clonotype was seen just once. The V call is TRBV5-4, the J call TRBJ2-7; D remains unclear. The CDR3 covers 18 residues. Germline V gives CDR1 SGHNT, CDR2 YYREEE (reference sequence). Trimming cost V 0 bases and J 1 base, with 20 bases left between them. CDR3: CASSLGLGDTLWSYEQYF. CDR3 DNA: TGTGCCAGCAGCTTGGGACTGGGCGACACCCTGTGGTCCTACGAGCAGTACTTC.

This clonotype was counted at least ten times. The chain couples TRBV2 to TRBJ1-2; 7 nucleotides line up with TRBD1. V dropped 7 bases and J dropped 3; count of bases not matched to a gene: 5. The CDR3 is 13 amino acids. Per the germline V gene, CDR1 is SNHLY and CDR2 is FYNNEI. CDR3 sequence reads: CASTRQGDYGYTF. CDR3 sequence (DNA): TGTGCCAGCACTAGACAGGGCGACTATGGCTACACCTTC.

In this sample, this clonotype turned up a few times. The chain joins TRBV4-3 to TRBJ2-7; 9 nucleotides agree with TRBD1. The V gene's germline CDR1 is LGHNA and CDR2 YSLEER. The CDR3 loop spans 17 amino acids. The J segment lost 2 bases and the V segment lost 0 bases, leaving 8 bases of the junction unmatched. Here the CDR3 reads CASSQDHGTGQPYEQYF. The CDR3 bases are TGCGCCAGCAGCCAAGATCACGGGACAGGGCAGCCCTACGAGCAGTACTTC.

A few counts support this clonotype. The J gene is TRBJ2-3, the V gene TRBV6-1; no clear D gene. Germline CDR1 MNHNS, CDR2 SASEGT. V was shortened by 6 bases and J by 1 base, with 11 bases between the two germline ends. The CDR3 is 14 amino acids. CDR3 amino acids: CASRPTERTDTQYF. The CDR3 DNA sequence: TGTGCCAGCAGGCCGACGGAACGCACAGATACGCAGTATTTT.

The gene calls are TRBV7-9 and TRBJ2-1; 13 bases are a match to TRBD2. CDR3 length equals 16 residues. V lost 5 bases to trimming and J lost 8 bases; unmatched junction nucleotides: 9. The V gene's germline CDR1 is SEHNR and CDR2 FQNEAQ (reference sequence). This chain's CDR3 is CASSTSGTSGKDEQFF. DNA of the CDR3: TGTGCCAGCAGCACCTCCGGGACTAGCGGGAAAGATGAGCAGTTCTTC. The entire variable domain, with the rest obtained from reference TRBV7-9 and TRBJ2-1, is as follows: DTGVSQNPRHKITKRGQNVTFRCDPISEHNRLYWYRQTLGQGPEFLTYFQNEAQLEKSRLLSDRFSAERPKGSFSTLEIQRTEQGDSAMYLCASSTSGTSGKDEQFFGPGTRLTVL.

This clonotype was seen many times. The chain employs TRBV12-3 or TRBV12-4 and TRBJ1-4, with D tentatively TRBD1 (6 bases). V was trimmed by 5 bases and J by 8 bases, leaving 21 bases between them. The CDR3 is made up of 16 amino acids. CDR3 in amino acids: CASSTDNRVGREKLFF. CDR3 in DNA: TGTGCCAGCAGTACCGATAACAGGGTCGGAAGGGAAAAACTGTTTTTT.

The J gene is TRBJ2-5, the V gene TRBV7-6; D not resolved. Germline CDR1 reads SGHVS; CDR2 reads FNYEAQ. CDR3 length: 14 amino acids. Trimming left V 3 bases short and J 5 bases short, with 13 bases between. The CDR3 reads CASSLPGPRETQYF. The CDR3 DNA reads as TGTGCCAGCAGCTTGCCCGGGCCCAGGGAGACCCAGTACTTC.

This clonotype appeared many times. The rearrangement links TRBV6-2 or TRBV6-3 to TRBJ2-1; D unresolved. The CDR3 contains 14 residues. The V end lost 2 bases, the J end lost 0 bases, and 5 bases lay between the germline ends. Germline CDR1 MNHEY, CDR2 SVGEGT. In DNA form, the CDR3 reads TGTGCCAGCAGTTACGGCAGCTCCTACAATGAGCAGTTCTTC. Translated: CASSYGSSYNEQFF.

The rearrangement joins TRBV20-1 to TRBJ2-7, with a tentative D call TRBD2 (5 bases). The germline CDR1 and CDR2 sequences are DFQATT and SNEGSKA (reference sequence). Trimming shortened V by 4 bases and J by 2 bases, and 15 bases separated the two germline ends. The CDR3 sequence is 14 residues long. The CDR3 nucleotides read TGCAGTGCTAAGGGCCCCTTCGGGGCCTACGAGCAGTACTTC. Protein sequence: CSAKGPFGAYEQYF.

This clonotype showed up just a few times. The J gene is TRBJ2-7, the V gene TRBV6-1; TRBD2 matches at 7 bases. The CDR3 contains 14 residues. V shed 1 base and J 2 bases; nucleotides not matched to a gene: 2. CDR1 and CDR2 (germline): MNHNS, SASEGT. The CDR3: CASSEGGGAYEQYF. For the CDR3, the DNA is TGTGCCAGCAGTGAAGGGGGGGGGGCCTACGAGCAGTACTTC.

The chain is built from TRBV20-1 and TRBJ1-5; 7 nucleotides match TRBD1. From germline, CDR1 is DFQATT and CDR2 SNEGSKA (reference sequence). J gave up 7 bases and V 5 bases, and 11 bases lay outside the gene matches. CDR3 length: 14 residues. The chain's CDR3 is CSARGAGGYQPQHF. CDR3 in DNA: TGCAGTGCTCGGGGGGCAGGGGGATACCAGCCCCAGCATTTT.

This clonotype was picked up a small number of times. This chain connects TRBV7-8 to TRBJ2-2; 14 nucleotides agree with TRBD2. The germline gives CDR1 SGHVS, CDR2 FQNEAQ. V trimming: 4 bases; J trimming: 2 bases; junction bases outside the gene matches: 3. The length of the CDR3 is 17 residues. The CDR3 DNA is TGTGCCAGCAGCTGGGGACTAGCGGGGGCAAACACCGGGGAGCTGTTTTTT. Residues: CASSWGLAGANTGELFF.

The chain links TRBV10-3 to TRBJ2-1, with TRBD1 matching over 9 bases. V shed 6 bases and J 0 bases; nucleotides not matched to a gene: 6. The CDR3 has 16 amino acids. Germline V gives CDR1 ENHRY, CDR2 SYGVKD. Written as DNA, the CDR3 is TGTGCCATCAGGACCGGGACAGGGAGCTCCTACAATGAGCAGTTCTTC. Translated, it gives CAIRTGTGSSYNEQFF.

This clonotype showed up just a few times. The J gene is TRBJ1-6, the V gene TRBV7-2; D is unresolved. V lost 0 bases, J lost 8 bases, and 14 bases lay in between. The germline V gene encodes CDR1 SGHTA and CDR2 FQGNSA. This CDR3 region has 16 residues. CDR3 residues: CASSLAGRPVDSPLHF. As DNA, the CDR3 is TGTGCCAGCAGCTTAGCGGGTAGGCCGGTGGATTCACCCCTCCACTTT.

The CDR3 nucleotides are TGCGCCAGCAGCTTTGGGAGAGGGCGTTTGAGCACTGAAGCTTTCTTT. Encoded protein: CASSFGRGRLSTEAFF. The chain couples TRBV5-1 to TRBJ1-1; no firm D call. V shed 2 bases and J shed 4 bases, with 18 bases lying between them. The CDR3 contains 16 residues. Germline CDR1 is SGHRS and CDR2 is YFSETQ. The whole variable domain, remainder taken from reference TRBV5-1 and TRBJ1-1, is KAGVTQTPRYLIKTRGQQVTLSCSPISGHRSVSWYQQTPGQGLQFLFEYFSETQRNKGNFPGRFSGRQFSNSRSEMNVSTLELGDSALYLCASSFGRGRLSTEAFFGQGTRLTVV.

This clonotype was seen only a few times. The chain combines TRBV14 with TRBJ2-1; D ambiguous. The CDR3 runs 15 residues. Deletions cut 2 bases from V and 5 bases from J, with 13 bases between. The germline CDR1 and CDR2 sequences are SGHDN and FVKESK. The CDR3, as DNA: TGTGCCAGCAGCCAACTTCGGCTGGCCCACAATGAGCAGTTCTTC. It codes for CASSQLRLAHNEQFF.